This T cell receptor beta chain appears in the sequencing data of a study of cytomegalovirus exposure and HLA in healthy donors. Study-wide results and limits: Altogether, 164 TCR beta chains were recorded as cytomegalovirus-associated. A subsequent analysis found that TCR clusters from the first cohort also tended to co-occur in the approximately 130 validation repertoires, with approximately 95% of cluster scores above 0.

Sequencing used immunoSEQ multiplex PCR; TCRdb keeps in-frame clones, though not all of them. The table shows 300,000 to 400,000 clones, with roughly 88% occurring only once. J lost 4 bases, V lost 4 bases, and 15 bases had no gene match. Germline CDR1 and CDR2: LNHDA and SQIVND (reference sequence). The CDR3 has 17 residues. Comment on this clone: Its antigen is undetermined.

The sample taken for sequencing was PBMCs. The clonotype was recovered from a young man in good health and CMV-seronegative. The rearrangement joins TRBV19 to TRBJ1-2, with 7 nucleotides matching TRBD1. For the CDR3, the DNA is TGTGCCAGTAGTACCCAAATCGTCGGACAGGCTACCTATGGCTACACCTTC. Its protein product is CASSTQIVGQATYGYTF.